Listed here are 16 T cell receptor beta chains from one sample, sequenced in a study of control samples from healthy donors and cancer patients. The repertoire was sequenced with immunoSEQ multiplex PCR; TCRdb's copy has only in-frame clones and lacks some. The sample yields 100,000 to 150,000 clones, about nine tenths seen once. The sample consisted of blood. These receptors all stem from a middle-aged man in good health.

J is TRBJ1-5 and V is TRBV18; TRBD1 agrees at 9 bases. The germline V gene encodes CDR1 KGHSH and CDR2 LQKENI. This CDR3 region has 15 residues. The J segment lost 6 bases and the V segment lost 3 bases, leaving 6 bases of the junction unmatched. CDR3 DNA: TGTGCCAGCTCACCGCGGGAGGGACAGGGTCAGCCCCAGCATTTT. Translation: CASSPREGQGQPQHF.

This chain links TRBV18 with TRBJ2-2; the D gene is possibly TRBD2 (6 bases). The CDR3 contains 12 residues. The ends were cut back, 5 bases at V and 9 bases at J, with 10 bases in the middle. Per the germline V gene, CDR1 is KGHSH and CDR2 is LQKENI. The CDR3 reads CASSGTRRELFF. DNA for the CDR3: TGTGCCAGCTCAGGGACTCGGCGGGAGCTGTTTTTT. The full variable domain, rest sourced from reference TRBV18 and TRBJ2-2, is NAGVMQNPRHLVRRRGQEARLRCSPMKGHSHVYWYRQLPEEGLKFMVYLQKENIIDESGMPKERFSAEFPKEGPSILRIQQVVRGDSAAYFCASSGTRRELFFGEGSRLTVL.

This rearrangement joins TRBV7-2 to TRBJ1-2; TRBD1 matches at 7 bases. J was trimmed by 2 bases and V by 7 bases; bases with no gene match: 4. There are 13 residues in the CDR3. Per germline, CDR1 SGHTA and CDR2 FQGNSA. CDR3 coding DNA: TGTGCCAGCACCAAGGACAGGAACTATGGCTACACCTTC. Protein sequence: CASTKDRNYGYTF.

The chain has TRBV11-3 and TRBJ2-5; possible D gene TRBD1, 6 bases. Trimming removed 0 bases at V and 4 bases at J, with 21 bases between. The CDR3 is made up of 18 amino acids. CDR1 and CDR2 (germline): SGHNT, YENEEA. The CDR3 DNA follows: TGTGCCAGCAGCTTAGATCGCGGGCAGGGGACAATCGGAGAGACCCAGTACTTC. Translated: CASSLDRGQGTIGETQYF.

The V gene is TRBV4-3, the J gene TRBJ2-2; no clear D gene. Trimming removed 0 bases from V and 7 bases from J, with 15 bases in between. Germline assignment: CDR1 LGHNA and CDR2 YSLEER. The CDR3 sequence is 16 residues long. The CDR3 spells CASSQDGHPYGGELFF. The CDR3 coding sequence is TGCGCCAGCAGCCAAGACGGCCACCCCTACGGCGGGGAGCTGTTTTTT.

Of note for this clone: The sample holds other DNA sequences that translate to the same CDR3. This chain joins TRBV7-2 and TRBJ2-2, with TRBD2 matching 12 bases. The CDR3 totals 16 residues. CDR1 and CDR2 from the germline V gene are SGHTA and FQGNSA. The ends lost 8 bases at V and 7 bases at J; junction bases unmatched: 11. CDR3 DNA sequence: TGTGCCAGCCGGGATTCTAGCGGGGGGGCGGTCGGGGAGCTGTTTTTT. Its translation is CASRDSSGGAVGELFF.

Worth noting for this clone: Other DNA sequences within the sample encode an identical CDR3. Here the CDR3 DNA reads TGTGCCAGCAGTCTTACGGGGAACACTGAAGCTTTCTTT. Protein sequence: CASSLTGNTEAFF. The chain is built from TRBV12-3 or TRBV12-4 and TRBJ1-1; no reliable D call. This CDR3 spans 13 amino acids. Trimming took 5 bases from V and 1 from J, leaving 8 bases between them.

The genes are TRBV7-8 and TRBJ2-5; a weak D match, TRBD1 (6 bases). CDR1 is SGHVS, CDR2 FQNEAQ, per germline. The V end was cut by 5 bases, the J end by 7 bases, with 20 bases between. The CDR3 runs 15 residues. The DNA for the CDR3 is TGTGCCAGCAGCCGGCACAGACCTAAAGGGGGGACCCAGTACTTC. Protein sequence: CASSRHRPKGGTQYF. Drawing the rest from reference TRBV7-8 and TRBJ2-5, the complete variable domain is GAGVSQSPRYKVAKRGQDVALRCDPISGHVSLFWYQQALGQGPEFLTYFQNEAQLDKSGLPSDRFFAERPEGSVSTLKIQRTQQEDSAVYLCASSRHRPKGGTQYFGPGTRLLVL.

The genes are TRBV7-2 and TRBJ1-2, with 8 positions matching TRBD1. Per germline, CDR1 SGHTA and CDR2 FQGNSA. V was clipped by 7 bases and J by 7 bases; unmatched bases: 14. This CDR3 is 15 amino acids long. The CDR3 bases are TGTGCCAGCAAACAGGGGGGTAGTTACGTTTCTGGCTACACCTTC. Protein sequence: CASKQGGSYVSGYTF.

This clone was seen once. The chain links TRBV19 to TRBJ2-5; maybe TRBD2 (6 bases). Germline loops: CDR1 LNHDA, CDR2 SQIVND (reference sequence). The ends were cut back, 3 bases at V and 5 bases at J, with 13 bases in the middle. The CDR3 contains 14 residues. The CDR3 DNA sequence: TGTGCCAGTAGTATGAACCTGGGGAGGGAGACCCAGTACTTC. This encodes CASSMNLGRETQYF. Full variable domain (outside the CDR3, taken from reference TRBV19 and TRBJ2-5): DGGITQSPKYLFRKEGQNVTLSCEQNLNHDAMYWYRQDPGQGLRLIYYSQIVNDFQKGDIAEGYSVSREKKESFPLTVTSAQKNPTAFYLCASSMNLGRETQYFGPGTRLLVL.

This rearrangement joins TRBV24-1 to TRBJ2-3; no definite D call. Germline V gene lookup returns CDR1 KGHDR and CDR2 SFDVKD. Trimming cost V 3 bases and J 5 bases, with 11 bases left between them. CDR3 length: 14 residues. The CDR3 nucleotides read TGTGCCACCAGTGATCCACGCGTCGTAGATACGCAGTATTTT. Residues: CATSDPRVVDTQYF.

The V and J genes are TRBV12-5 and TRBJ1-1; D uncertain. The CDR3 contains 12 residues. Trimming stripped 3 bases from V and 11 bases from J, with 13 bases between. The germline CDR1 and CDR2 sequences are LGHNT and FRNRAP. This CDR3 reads CASGFATAMAFF. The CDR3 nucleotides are TGTGCTAGTGGTTTTGCCACAGCCATGGCTTTCTTT. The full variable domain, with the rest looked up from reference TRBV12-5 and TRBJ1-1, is DARVTQTPRHKVTEMGQEVTMRCQPILGHNTVFWYRQTMMQGLELLAYFRNRAPLDDSGMPKDRFSAEMPDATLATLKIQPSEPRDSAVYFCASGFATAMAFFGQGTRLTVV.

The CDR3 spells CATRGTTNTEAFF. Written as DNA, the CDR3 is TGTGCCACCAGAGGGACAACGAACACTGAAGCTTTCTTT. J is TRBJ1-1 and V is TRBV24-1, with D perhaps matching TRBD1 (6 bases). The CDR3 has 13 residues. Trimming took off 7 bases at V and 1 base at J, with 9 bases between the two ends. Germline V gene lookup returns CDR1 KGHDR and CDR2 SFDVKD.

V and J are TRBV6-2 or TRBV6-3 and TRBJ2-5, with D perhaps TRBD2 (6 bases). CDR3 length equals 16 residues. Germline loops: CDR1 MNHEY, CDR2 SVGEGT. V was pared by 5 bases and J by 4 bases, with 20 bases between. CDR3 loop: CASSDPGRRGRETQYF. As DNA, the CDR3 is TGTGCCAGCAGTGACCCCGGACGGAGGGGACGAGAGACCCAGTACTTC.

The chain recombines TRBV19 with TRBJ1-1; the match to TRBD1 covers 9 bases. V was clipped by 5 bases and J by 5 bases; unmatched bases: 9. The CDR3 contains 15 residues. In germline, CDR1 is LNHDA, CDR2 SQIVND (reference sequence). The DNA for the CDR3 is TGTGCCAGTAGTGTAACAGGGGGCGGAAGGACTGAAGCTTTCTTT. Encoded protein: CASSVTGGGRTEAFF.

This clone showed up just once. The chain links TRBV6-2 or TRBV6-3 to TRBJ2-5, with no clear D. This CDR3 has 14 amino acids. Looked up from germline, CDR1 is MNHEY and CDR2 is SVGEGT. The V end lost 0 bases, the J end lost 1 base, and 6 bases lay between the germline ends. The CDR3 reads CASSYSSPQETQYF. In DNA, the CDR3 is TGTGCCAGCAGTTACTCTAGTCCCCAAGAGACCCAGTACTTC.